Described below is a single TCR beta chain sequence and its context. The V end was cut by 3 bases, the J end by 4 bases, with 9 bases between. Per the germline V gene, CDR1 is LGHDT and CDR2 is YNNKEL (reference sequence). The CDR3 runs 13 residues. This sample was taken from a study of blood T cell repertoires in COVID-19. Self-reported history from a screening survey and questionnaire set each donor's cohort. Original methodology: Amplification with reference gene primers provided the estimates of nucleated cell counts. Assay: immunoSEQ multiplex PCR; the TCRdb copy retains only in-frame clones and omits some. Clone size and V and J calls were adopted from that table, with D and trimming inferred from the DNA. The sample lists hundreds of thousands of clones; around nine tenths were seen once.

The sample comprised PBMCs or T cells enriched from blood (not recorded which). The J gene is TRBJ1-2, the V gene TRBV3-1 (or the pseudogene TRBV3-2); D may be TRBD1 (6 bases). This sequence was found in a woman between 50 and 59 years old who had recovered from COVID-19. CDR3 in amino acids: CASSHQGFYGYTF. CDR3 DNA: TGTGCCAGCAGCCACCAGGGGTTCTATGGCTACACCTTC.